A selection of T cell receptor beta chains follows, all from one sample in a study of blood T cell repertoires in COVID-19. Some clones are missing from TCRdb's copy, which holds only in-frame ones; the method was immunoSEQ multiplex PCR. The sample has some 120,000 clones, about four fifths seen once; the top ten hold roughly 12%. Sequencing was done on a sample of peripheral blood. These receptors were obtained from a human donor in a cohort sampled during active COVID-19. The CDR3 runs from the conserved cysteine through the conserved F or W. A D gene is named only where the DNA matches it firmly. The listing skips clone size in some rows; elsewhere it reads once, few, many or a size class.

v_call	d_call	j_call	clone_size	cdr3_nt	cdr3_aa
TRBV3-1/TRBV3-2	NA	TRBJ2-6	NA	TGTGCCAGCAGCCAAGGAGGCAGGGTTGGGGCCAACGTCCTGACTTTC	CASSQGGRVGANVLTF
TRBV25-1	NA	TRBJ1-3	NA	TGTGCCAGCAGTGACAGGGTCAACACCATATATTTT	CASSDRVNTIYF
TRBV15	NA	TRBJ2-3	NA	TGTGCCACCAGCAGAGACAGGATAGGTACGCAGTATTTT	CATSRDRIGTQYF
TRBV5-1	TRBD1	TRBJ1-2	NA	TGCGCCAGCAGCTTGACAGGGGAAGGGGGCTACACCTTC	CASSLTGEGGYTF
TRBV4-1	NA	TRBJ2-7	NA	TGCGCCAGCAGCCAGGAGACCGACTACTTTTACGAGCAGTACTTC	CASSQETDYFYEQYF
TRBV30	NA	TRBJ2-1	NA	TGTGCCTGGGATGCAGGCCCCGAATACAATGAGCAGTTCTTC	CAWDAGPEYNEQFF
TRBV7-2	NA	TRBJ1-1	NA	TGTGCCAGCAGCGAAGTGGGGGGGGTGAACACTGAAGCTTTCTTT	CASSEVGGVNTEAFF
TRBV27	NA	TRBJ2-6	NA	TGTGCCAGCGGAACCACAGGGCCCTCTGGGGCCAACGTCCTGACTTTC	CASGTTGPSGANVLTF
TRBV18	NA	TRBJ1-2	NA	TGTGCCAGCTCACCACCCCTGCGGGACGTCTATGGCTACACCTTC	CASSPPLRDVYGYTF
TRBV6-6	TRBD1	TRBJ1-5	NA	TGTGCCAGCAGTTTTTCGGACAGGGACAATCAGCCCCAGCATTTT	CASSFSDRDNQPQHF
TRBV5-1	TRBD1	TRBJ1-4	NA	TGCGCCAGCAGCTATGAGACAGGGGGAAATGAAAAACTGTTTTTT	CASSYETGGNEKLFF
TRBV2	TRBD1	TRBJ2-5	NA	TGTGCCAGCAGTACAGGGGGCAGGTCTCTGATCCAAGAGACCCAGTACTTC	CASSTGGRSLIQETQYF
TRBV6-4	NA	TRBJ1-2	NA	TGTGCCAGCTTACACAGGGTCGGCTACACCTTC	CASLHRVGYTF
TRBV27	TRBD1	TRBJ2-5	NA	TGTGCCAGCAGTCGGGACAGAACCTCGGAGACCCAGTACTTC	CASSRDRTSETQYF
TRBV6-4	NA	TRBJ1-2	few	TGTGCCACTTCGACAGAGCGCGGCTATGGCTACACCTTC	CATSTERGYGYTF
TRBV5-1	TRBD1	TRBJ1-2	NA	TGCGCCAGCAGCCCGACAGGGGGCAACTATGGCTACACCTTC	CASSPTGGNYGYTF
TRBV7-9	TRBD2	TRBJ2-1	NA	TGTGCCAGCAGCTGGATGCGGACTAGCGGTCCCCTGGGGGATGAGCAGTTCTTC	CASSWMRTSGPLGDEQFF
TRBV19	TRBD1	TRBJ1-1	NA	TGTGCCAGTCGACCCCAGGGGGACACTGAAGCTTTCTTT	CASRPQGDTEAFF
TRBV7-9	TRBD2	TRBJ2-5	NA	TGTGCCAGCAGCTACCGGGAGGGTGAGACCCAGTACTTC	CASSYREGETQYF
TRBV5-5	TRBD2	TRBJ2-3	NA	TGTGCCCGCACGGCGGGGGGGGCCAGGGCAGATACGCAGTATTTT	CARTAGGARADTQYF
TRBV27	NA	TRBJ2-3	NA	TGTGCCAGCAGTTTAAATGGGGGCCGGGACACAGATACGCAGTATTTT	CASSLNGGRDTDTQYF
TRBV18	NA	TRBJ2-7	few	TGTGCCAGCTCACCCCGGCAGGGGATATACGAGCAGTACTTC	CASSPRQGIYEQYF
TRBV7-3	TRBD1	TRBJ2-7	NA	TGTGCCAGCAGCTCCGGGACAGGGCGCTACGAGCAGTACTTC	CASSSGTGRYEQYF
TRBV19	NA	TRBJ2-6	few	TGTGCCAGTAGTAAAGTCACCGTCAGCTCTGGGGCCAACGTCCTGACTTTC	CASSKVTVSSGANVLTF
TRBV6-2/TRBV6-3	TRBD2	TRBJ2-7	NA	TGTGCCAGCAGTTACTCGATCGGTTCAGGGTACAGCGGGGTGGACGAGCAGTACTTC	CASSYSIGSGYSGVDEQYF
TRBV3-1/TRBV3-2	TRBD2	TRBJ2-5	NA	TGTGCCAGCAGCCATAGCGGGGGGTTCCAAGAGACCCAGTACTTC	CASSHSGGFQETQYF
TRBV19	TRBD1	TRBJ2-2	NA	TGTGCCAGTGGGGGACAGGGAATCGACACCGGGGAGCTGTTTTTT	CASGGQGIDTGELFF
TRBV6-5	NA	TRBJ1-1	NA	TGTGCCAGCACCGAACCCCCAGGGAACACTGAAGCTTTCTTT	CASTEPPGNTEAFF
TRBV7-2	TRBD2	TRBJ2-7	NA	TGTGCCAGCAGCCCCCGGACTAGCGGGGCGTACGAGCAGTACTTC	CASSPRTSGAYEQYF
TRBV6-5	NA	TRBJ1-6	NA	TGTGCCAGCAGTCAGAACAGGGTCAGCTCACCCCTCCACTTT	CASSQNRVSSPLHF
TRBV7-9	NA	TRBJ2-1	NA	TGTGCCAGCAGCTTAGAAGCTAGCTCCTACAATGAGCAGTTCTTC	CASSLEASSYNEQFF
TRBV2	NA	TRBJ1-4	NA	TGTGCCAGCAGCGAGACAGCAACTAATGAAAAACTGTTTTTT	CASSETATNEKLFF
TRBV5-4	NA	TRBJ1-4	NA	TGTGCCAGCAGCTTGGACACCCGAGGAAAACTGTTTTTT	CASSLDTRGKLFF
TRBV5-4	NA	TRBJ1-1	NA	TGTGCCAGCACCCCCGGGGGGGGCAGTAACACTGAAGCTTTCTTT	CASTPGGGSNTEAFF
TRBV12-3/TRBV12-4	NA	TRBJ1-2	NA	TGTGCCAGCAGTTTTGACAAAGGTAGTGGCTACACCTTC	CASSFDKGSGYTF
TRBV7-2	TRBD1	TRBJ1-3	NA	TGTGCCAGCAGCTACGGAGGGGGCGGCGGAAACACCATATATTTT	CASSYGGGGGNTIYF
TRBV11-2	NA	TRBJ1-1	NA	TGTGCCAGCAGCCAACGCCTCAATTGGGGCTTCACTGAAGCTTTCTTT	CASSQRLNWGFTEAFF
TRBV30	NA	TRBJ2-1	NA	TGTGCCTGGAGTATACCGGGACAAGACCCCTACAATGAGCAGTTCTTC	CAWSIPGQDPYNEQFF
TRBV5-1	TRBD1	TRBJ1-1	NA	TGCGCCAGCACCAAGGACAGGGCGGAGAACACTGAAGCTTTCTTT	CASTKDRAENTEAFF
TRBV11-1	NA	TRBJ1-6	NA	TGTGCCAGCAGGGAAGAGGCAGGGTACCCTTATTCACCCCTCCACTTT	CASREEAGYPYSPLHF
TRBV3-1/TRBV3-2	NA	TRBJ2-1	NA	TGTGCCAGCAGCCAAGAACTCAACAATGAGCAGTTCTTC	CASSQELNNEQFF
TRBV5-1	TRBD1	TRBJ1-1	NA	TGCGCCAGCAGCTCCGGACAGGGCACCACTGAAGCTTTCTTT	CASSSGQGTTEAFF
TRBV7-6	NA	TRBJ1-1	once	TGTGCCAGCAGCTTATTCCCTTCAGGGACAAACACTGAAGCTTTCTTT	CASSLFPSGTNTEAFF
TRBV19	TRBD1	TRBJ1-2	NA	TGTGCCAGTAGCTCAAGGGACAGAACTAACTATGGCTACACCTTC	CASSSRDRTNYGYTF
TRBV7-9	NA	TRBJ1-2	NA	TGTGCCAGCAGCCCGCCGGGATCTCCGTTCTATGGCTACACCTTC	CASSPPGSPFYGYTF
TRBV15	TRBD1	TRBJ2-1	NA	TGTGCCACCAGCAGAAACCAACAGGGGGTAAGCTCCTACAATGAGCAGTTCTTC	CATSRNQQGVSSYNEQFF
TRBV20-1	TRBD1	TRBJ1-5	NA	TGCAGTGCTAGTGATGACAGGGGGGACAATCAGCCCCAGCATTTT	CSASDDRGDNQPQHF
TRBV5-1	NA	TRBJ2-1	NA	TGCGCCAGCAGCTTGGGTTACAGGGACAATGAGCAGTTCTTC	CASSLGYRDNEQFF
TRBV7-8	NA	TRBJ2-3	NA	TGTGCCAGCAGCTTAGACGTAGCTCGACGCGATACGCAGTATTTT	CASSLDVARRDTQYF
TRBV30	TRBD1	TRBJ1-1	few	TGTGCCTGGAGCGATCTGGGACAGGGCGCGAACACTGAAGCTTTCTTT	CAWSDLGQGANTEAFF